This T cell receptor beta chain is from a study of blood T cell repertoires in COVID-19. About the research overall: T cells, B-cell-depleted T cells, or PBMCs provided the cDNA or gDNA that served as material.

As processed by the authors: Reference gene primer amplification gave estimated nucleated cell counts. Profiling relied on immunoSEQ multiplex PCR, and the TCRdb table lists in-frame clones only, not all of them. V, J and clone size are taken as reported in that table, and D and trimming were inferred from the DNA itself. The sample has some 30,000 clones; roughly 84% are singletons. The CDR3 spans 17 residues. Trimming stripped 4 bases from V and 0 bases from J, with 13 bases between. Germline loops: CDR1 SEHNR, CDR2 FQNEAQ (reference sequence). V gene TRBV7-9 combines with J gene TRBJ1-6; D is perhaps TRBD1 (6 bases). This TCR derives from a man between 65 and 85 years old with active COVID-19. Sequenced input: peripheral blood. The CDR3 DNA follows: TGTGCCAGCAGCTGGGGGGGGCCAAGCTCCTATAATTCACCCCTCCACTTT. This gives the protein CASSWGGPSSYNSPLHF.